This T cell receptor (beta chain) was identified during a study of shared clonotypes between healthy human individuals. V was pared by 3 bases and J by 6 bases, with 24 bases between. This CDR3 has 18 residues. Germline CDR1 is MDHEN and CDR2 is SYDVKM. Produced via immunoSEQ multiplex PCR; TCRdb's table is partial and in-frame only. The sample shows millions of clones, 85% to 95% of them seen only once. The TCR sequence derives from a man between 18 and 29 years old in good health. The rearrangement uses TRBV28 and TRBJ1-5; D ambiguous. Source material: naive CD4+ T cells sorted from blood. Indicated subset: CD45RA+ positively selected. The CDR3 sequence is CASSFWAKVGTPIQPQHF. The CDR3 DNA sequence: TGTGCCAGCAGTTTTTGGGCTAAAGTGGGCACCCCCATTCAGCCCCAGCATTTT. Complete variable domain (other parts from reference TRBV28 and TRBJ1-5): DVKVTQSSRYLVKRTGEKVFLECVQDMDHENMFWYRQDPGLGLRLIYFSYDVKMKEKGDIPEGYSVSREKKERFSLILESASTNQTSMYLCASSFWAKVGTPIQPQHFGDGTRLSIL.